This TCR beta chain was sequenced during a study of T cell repertoires in cytomegalovirus infection. Study overall: The public TCR beta signatures pointed to both CMV infection and matching HLA type.

This clonotype was seen at least ten times. The antigen is undetermined. Points from the study as a whole: CMV-specific TCR beta clonotypes restricted by HLA-C dominated the ex vivo response. The study identified carriers of CMV plus the relevant HLA from cumulative public TCR beta family frequency.

Using its own MiXCR run on the reads, TCRdb lists one record per CDR3 protein. The sample holds almost 500,000 distinct CDR3 sequences, approximately 10% seen once. This CDR3 is 15 amino acids long. V was trimmed by 5 bases and J by 1 base, leaving 12 bases between them. The V call is TRBV12-3 or TRBV12-4, the J call TRBJ1-5; D ambiguous. The receptor was isolated from a human donor in good health (CMV status not recorded). Some clones in this sample may be carry-over from other donors' samples. Sequencing was performed on PBMCs. The CDR3 sequence is CASSTPGMSNQPQHF. The CDR3, as DNA: TGTGCCAGCAGTACGCCCGGCATGAGCAATCAGCCCCAGCATTTT.